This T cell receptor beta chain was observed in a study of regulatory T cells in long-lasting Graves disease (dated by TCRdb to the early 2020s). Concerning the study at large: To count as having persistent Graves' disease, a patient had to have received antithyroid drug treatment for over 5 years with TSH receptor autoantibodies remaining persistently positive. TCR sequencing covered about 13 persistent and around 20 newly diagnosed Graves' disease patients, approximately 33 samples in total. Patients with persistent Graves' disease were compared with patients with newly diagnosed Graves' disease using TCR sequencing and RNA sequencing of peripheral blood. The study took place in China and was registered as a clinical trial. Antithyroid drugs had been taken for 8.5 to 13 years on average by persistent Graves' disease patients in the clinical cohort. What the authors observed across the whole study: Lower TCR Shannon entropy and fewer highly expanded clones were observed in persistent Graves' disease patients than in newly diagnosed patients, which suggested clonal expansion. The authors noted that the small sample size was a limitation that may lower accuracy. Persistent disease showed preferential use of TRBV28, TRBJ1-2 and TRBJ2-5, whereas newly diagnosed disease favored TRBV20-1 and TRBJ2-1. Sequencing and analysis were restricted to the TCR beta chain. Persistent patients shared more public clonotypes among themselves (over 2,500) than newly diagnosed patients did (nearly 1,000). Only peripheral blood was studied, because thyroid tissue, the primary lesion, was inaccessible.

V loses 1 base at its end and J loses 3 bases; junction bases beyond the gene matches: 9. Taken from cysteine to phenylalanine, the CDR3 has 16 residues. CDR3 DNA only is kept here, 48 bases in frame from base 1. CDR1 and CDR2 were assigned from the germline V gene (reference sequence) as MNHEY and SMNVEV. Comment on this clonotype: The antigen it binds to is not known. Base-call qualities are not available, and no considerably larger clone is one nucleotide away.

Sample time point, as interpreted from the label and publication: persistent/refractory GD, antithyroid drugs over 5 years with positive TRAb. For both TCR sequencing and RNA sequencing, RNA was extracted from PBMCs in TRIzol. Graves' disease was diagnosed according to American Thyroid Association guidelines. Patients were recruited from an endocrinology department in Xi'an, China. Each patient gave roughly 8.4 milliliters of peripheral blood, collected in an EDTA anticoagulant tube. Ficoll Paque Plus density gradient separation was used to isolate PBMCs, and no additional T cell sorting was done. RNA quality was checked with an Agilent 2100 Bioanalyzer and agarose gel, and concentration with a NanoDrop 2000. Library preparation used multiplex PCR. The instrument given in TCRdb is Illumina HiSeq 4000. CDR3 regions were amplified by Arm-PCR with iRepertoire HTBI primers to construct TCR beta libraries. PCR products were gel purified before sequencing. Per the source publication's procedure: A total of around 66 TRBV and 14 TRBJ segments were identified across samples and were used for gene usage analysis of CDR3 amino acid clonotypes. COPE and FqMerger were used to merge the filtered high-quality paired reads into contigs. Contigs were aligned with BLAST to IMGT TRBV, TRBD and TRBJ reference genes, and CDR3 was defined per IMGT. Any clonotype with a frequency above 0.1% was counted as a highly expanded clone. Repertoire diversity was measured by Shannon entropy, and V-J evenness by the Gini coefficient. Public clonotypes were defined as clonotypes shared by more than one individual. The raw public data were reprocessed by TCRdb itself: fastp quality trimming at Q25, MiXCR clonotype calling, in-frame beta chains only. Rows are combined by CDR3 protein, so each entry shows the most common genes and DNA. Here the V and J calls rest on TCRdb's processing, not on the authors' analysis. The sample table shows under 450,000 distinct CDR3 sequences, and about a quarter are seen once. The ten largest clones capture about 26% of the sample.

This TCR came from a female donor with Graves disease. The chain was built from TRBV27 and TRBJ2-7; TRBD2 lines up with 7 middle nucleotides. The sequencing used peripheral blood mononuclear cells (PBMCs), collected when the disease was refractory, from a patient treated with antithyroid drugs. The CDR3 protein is CASSLFGTSAFYEQYF. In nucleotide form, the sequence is TGTGCCAGCAGTTTATTCGGTACTAGCGCATTCTACGAGCAGTACTTC.